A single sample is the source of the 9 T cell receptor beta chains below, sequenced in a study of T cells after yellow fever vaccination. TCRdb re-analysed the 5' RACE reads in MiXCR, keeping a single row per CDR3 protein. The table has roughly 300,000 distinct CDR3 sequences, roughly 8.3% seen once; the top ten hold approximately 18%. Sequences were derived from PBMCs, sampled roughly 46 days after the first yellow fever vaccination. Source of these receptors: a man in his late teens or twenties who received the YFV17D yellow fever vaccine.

CDR3 in amino acids: CASSEAHGSYEQYF. In DNA, the CDR3 is TGTGCCAGCAGTGAAGCGCACGGCTCCTACGAGCAGTACTTC. The chain combines TRBV2 with TRBJ2-7; no definite D call. CDR3 length equals 14 residues. The V end lost 0 bases, the J end lost 0 bases, and 6 bases lay between the germline ends. Germline V gene sequence: CDR1 SNHLY, CDR2 FYNNEI.

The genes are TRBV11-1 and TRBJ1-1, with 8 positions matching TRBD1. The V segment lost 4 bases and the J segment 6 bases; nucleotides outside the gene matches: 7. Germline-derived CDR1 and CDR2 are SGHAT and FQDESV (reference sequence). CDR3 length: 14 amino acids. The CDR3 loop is CASSSEGQVPEAFF. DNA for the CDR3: TGTGCCAGCAGCTCCGAGGGACAGGTACCTGAAGCTTTCTTT. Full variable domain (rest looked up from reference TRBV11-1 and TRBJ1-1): EAEVAQSPRYKITEKSQAVAFWCDPISGHATLYWYRQILGQGPELLVQFQDESVVDDSQLPKDRFSAERLKGVDSTLKIQPAELGDSAMYLCASSSEGQVPEAFFGQGTRLTVV.

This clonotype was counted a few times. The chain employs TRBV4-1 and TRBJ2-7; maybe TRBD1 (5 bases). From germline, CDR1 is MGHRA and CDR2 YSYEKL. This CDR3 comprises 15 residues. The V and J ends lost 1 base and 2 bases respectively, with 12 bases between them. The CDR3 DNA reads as TGCGCCAGCAGCCAAGGCTTAGGGGTGACCTACGAGCAGTACGTC. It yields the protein CASSQGLGVTYEQYV.

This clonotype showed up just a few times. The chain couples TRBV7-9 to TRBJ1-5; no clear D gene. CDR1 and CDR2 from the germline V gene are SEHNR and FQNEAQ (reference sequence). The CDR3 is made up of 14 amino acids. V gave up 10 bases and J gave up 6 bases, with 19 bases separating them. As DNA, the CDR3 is TGTGCCATCTCCCGGACCGGGCTATTTCAGCCCCAGCATTTT. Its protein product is CAISRTGLFQPQHF.

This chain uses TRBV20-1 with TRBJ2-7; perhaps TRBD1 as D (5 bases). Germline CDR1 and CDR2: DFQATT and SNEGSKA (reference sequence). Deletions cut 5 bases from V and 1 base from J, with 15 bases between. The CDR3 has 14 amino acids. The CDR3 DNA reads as TGCAGTGCTCCCGACAGTAGGGGATCCTACGAGCAGTACTTC. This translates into CSAPDSRGSYEQYF.

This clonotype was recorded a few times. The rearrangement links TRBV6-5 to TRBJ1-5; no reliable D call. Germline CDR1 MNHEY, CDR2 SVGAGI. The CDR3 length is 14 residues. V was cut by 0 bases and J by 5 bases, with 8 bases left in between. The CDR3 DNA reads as TGTGCCAGCAGTTACTCGGGTTGGGATCAGCCCCAGCATTTT. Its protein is CASSYSGWDQPQHF.

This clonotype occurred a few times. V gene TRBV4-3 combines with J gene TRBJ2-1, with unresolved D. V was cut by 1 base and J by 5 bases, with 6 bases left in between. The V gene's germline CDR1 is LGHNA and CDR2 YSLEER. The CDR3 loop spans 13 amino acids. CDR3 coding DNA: TGCGCCAGCAGCCAAGTGCCCGACAATGAGCAGTTCTTC. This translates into CASSQVPDNEQFF.

The CDR3 bases are TGTGCCAGCCGATCGCAAGGGGACACTGAAGCTTTCTTT. Translated, it gives CASRSQGDTEAFF. The rearrangement uses TRBV19 and TRBJ1-1; D possibly corresponds to TRBD1 (5 bases). The ends were cut back, 9 bases at V and 3 bases at J, with 14 bases in the middle. This CDR3 contains 13 residues. From germline, CDR1 is LNHDA and CDR2 SQIVND (reference sequence).

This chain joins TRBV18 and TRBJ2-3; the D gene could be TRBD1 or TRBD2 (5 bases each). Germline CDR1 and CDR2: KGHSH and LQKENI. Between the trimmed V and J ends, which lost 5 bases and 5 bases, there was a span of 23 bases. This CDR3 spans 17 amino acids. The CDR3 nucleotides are TGTGCCAGCTCAGCCTTCTCCGGGACCCATCCCGGAGATACGCAGTATTTT. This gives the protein CASSAFSGTHPGDTQYF.